This paragraph covers one T cell receptor (beta chain) sequence. The PCR employed 60 Vbeta primers together with 13 Jbeta primers. Here immunoSEQ multiplex PCR was the method, and the copy in TCRdb shows in-frame clones only, minus some. The sample consists of 150,000 or so clones, just over 75% of them appearing once. CDR1 is LNHDA and CDR2 is SQIVND in the germline V gene (reference sequence). This CDR3 comprises 15 residues. After removal of 8 bases from V and 5 bases from J, the junction contained 13 bases not matched to a gene. The data originate from a study of cytomegalovirus exposure and HLA in healthy donors.

The receptor was derived from a man aged 35 to 55 in good health and CMV-seronegative. The source material was PBMCs. This chain connects TRBV19 to TRBJ2-3; 7 nucleotides line up with TRBD1. The CDR3 loop is CASAPAGRGKDTQYF. CDR3 in DNA: TGTGCCAGTGCACCCGCGGGCAGGGGGAAAGATACGCAGTATTTT.